This T cell receptor (beta chain) came from a study of T-cell memory formation after mild COVID-19. The overall study: Largely donor-specific TCR clusters were found. Findings and caveats of the study: Confirmation was lacking for SARS-CoV-2 specificity of second-wave clones that peaked on day 37. CD4+ clones that contracted lay mainly in CM and EM; CD8+ ones lay in EMRA.

This clonotype was detected a few times. Its matching antigen is unknown. Germline CDR1 is MGHRA and CDR2 is YSYEKL. Deletions cut 0 bases from V and 8 bases from J, with 10 bases between. CDR3 length: 14 residues. Libraries for TCRalpha and TCRbeta carried sample barcodes and unique molecular identifiers via 5'RACE. MiXCR, run by TCRdb on the 5' RACE reads, gives a single entry per CDR3 protein. Among approximately 260,000 distinct CDR3 sequences listed, about a sixth were seen once. V gene TRBV4-1 combines with J gene TRBJ1-4; D unresolved. This TCR was recovered from a man aged 18 to 30 who had mild COVID-19 (a few samples of this study predate the infection). Cell type and time point are not known. The sample taken for sequencing was PBMCs or a T cell subset sorted from them (not recorded which). The CDR3 DNA reads TGCGCCAGCAGCCAAGAAGGAGTCGGGGAAAAACTGTTTTTT. Translation: CASSQEGVGEKLFF.